This T cell receptor (beta chain) was profiled in a study of blood T cells in healthy people across ages. Study-wide results and caveats: Both naive CD4+ cell counts and diversity were greater in long-lived donors than in aged donors. Roughly linearly, TCR beta diversity per million T cells fell as age increased. Estimates of total diversity, which came from one million sequenced T cells, were considered to be underestimates.

Comments on this clonotype: Its antigen remains unknown.

With a J-beta primer mix and a sample-barcoded 5' primer, a second PCR ran about 7 to 12 cycles. One entry per CDR3 protein results from TCRdb running MiXCR on the 5' RACE reads. The sample consists of 1 million or so distinct CDR3 sequences, 35% to 55% of them appearing once. The CDR3 covers 16 residues. V lost 1 base and J lost 0, with 10 bases in between. Germline CDR1 is LNHDA and CDR2 is SQIVND (reference sequence). The source is an older woman in good health. V is TRBV19 and J is TRBJ2-4; D is uncertain. The sample was blood. CDR3 amino acids: CASSIGQTLAKNIQYF. In nucleotides, the CDR3 is TGTGCCAGTAGTATAGGTCAGACGCTAGCCAAAAACATTCAGTACTTC.